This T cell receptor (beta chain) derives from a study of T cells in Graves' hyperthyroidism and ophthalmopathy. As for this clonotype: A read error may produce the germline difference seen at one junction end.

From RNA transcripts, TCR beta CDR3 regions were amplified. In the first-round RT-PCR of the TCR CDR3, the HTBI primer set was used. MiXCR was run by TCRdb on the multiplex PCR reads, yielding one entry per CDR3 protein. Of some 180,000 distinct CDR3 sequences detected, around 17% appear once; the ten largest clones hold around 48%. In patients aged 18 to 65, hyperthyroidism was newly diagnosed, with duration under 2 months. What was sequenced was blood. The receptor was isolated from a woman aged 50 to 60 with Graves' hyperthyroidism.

The CDR3 DNA reads as TGCGCCAGCAGTCCGCAGTGGGAAGAGACCCAGTACTTC. Amino acids: CASSPQWEETQYF. The chain employs TRBV6-5 and TRBJ2-5; D is unresolved. Germline CDR1 MNHEY, CDR2 SVGAGI. This CDR3 spans 13 amino acids.